By proportion, the clone carrying this T cell receptor beta chain is medium-sized. Its antigen is still unknown. These data belong to a study of OX40 agonist ivuxolimab in advanced cancers. The overall study: Each patient was given ivuxolimab into a vein every 2 weeks, at 0.01 to 10 mg/kg.

TCRdb's table, derived via immunoSEQ multiplex PCR, lists solely in-frame clones and lacks some. The sample has tens of thousands of clones, more than 60% seen once. Study-wide results and limits: Those patients achieving a partial response at 0.1-3.0 mg/kg showed among the lowest clonal expansion. In general, CD8+ T cells held more expanded clones than CD4+ did, on average.

CDR3 size: 13 residues. Germline V gene data show CDR1 as LNHDA and CDR2 as SQIVND (reference sequence). V was clipped by 8 bases and J by 1 base; unmatched bases: 5. The TCR was taken from an adult with an advanced solid tumor such as melanoma, head and neck, liver or kidney cancer. The specimen comprised CD4+ or CD8+ T cells sorted from blood, sampled in a trial of the OX40 agonist ivuxolimab. V and J are TRBV19 and TRBJ2-7; 7 positions match TRBD1. In DNA form, the CDR3 reads TGTGCCAGTGGGAGACAGGGTTCCTACGAGCAGTACTTC. Its translation: CASGRQGSYEQYF.